The present entry profiles one TCR beta chain with its context. Which antigen it targets is not known. No much larger clonotype is one base removed from it; base qualities were not supplied. The sample comes from a study of cytomegalovirus exposure and HLA in healthy donors (dated by TCRdb to 2016 to 2017). In the study overall: In an earlier analysis of around 540 of the donors, 276 Gb of sequence data and just under 120 million unique TCR beta sequences from about 190 million T cells were reported. About 300 gigabases of sequencing data and tens of millions of unique TCR sequences were included in an early release covering over 600 HLA-typed donors. The genetic ancestry cluster associated with self-reported Caucasian donors included over 65% of the roughly 400 genotyped donors. The study aimed to test whether cataloging public T cell receptors could reveal signatures of past pathogen exposure. The study used immunosequencing to profile the T cell repertoires of approximately 630 subjects and linked those repertoires to cytomegalovirus serostatus. Along with the roughly 670-subject first cohort, a separate validation cohort of over 90 different subjects was used. To predict cytomegalovirus infection status, the study combined high-throughput TCR immunosequencing, statistical association of individual TCRs with disease status, and machine learning. To study patterns of TCR occurrence, a later analysis re-analyzed previously published TCR beta repertoires from 666 donors and added high-resolution HLA genotyping. The later analysis used no new phenotypic data to find candidate immune exposures, relying instead on TCR beta sequences and their occurrence across donors. An earlier analysis of approximately 580 of the donors used high-throughput TCR beta sequencing to judge whether each TCR beta V gene segment behaved as functional or pseudogenic. Donor age, sex, ethnicity and CMV serostatus were collected together with the repertoire data. Genome-wide SNP genotypes for about 65% of the 666 donors were used in a later genetic analysis, which treated that subset as a discovery cohort. All discovery cohort repertoires had been generated using a single sequencing platform. HLA typing included class I and class II loci at four-digit resolution. The number of donors typed differed by locus, with 629-630 for A, B, C, DRB1 and DQB1, 522 for DQA1, about 610 for DPA1, and approximately 470 for DPB1. Four to six DR-DQ haplotypes were handled as single units for association and clustering because linkage in the cohort was strong. Across around 400 genotyped donors of the cohort, an average of approximately 220,000 unique TCR beta nucleotide sequences per donor were sequenced, and roughly 20% of those sequences were non-productive. Broader findings and caveats from the paper: Because HLA typing was missing for some donors at each locus, association tests included only the typed subset. A later genetic analysis reported fewer N-insertions in productive TCRs among donors in an Asian-associated ancestry cluster than the roughly 620-donor mean. Presence/absence analyses assumed roughly uniform sequencing depth across donors, an assumption that may not hold. In both the original and validation cohorts, the classifier was reported to diagnose cytomegalovirus status with high specificity and sensitivity. In a later analysis, TCR association rates were found to vary across HLA loci, with the most associated TCRs seen for DRB1 alleles and the fewest for HLA-C alleles. A later analysis found that HLA-associated TCR beta chains were more clonally expanded and had lower generation probabilities than equally common non-associated chains. A few of the identified cytomegalovirus-associated TCR beta chains were confirmed in vitro to be specific for cytomegalovirus antigens. Strong co-occurrence of HLA alleles, especially DR and DQ, made assigning TCR associations to individual alleles difficult. In a later analysis, several top co-occurrence clusters were reported to appear linked to parvovirus B19, influenza, CMV and Epstein-Barr virus. A later analysis associated about 18,000 TCR beta sequences with specific HLA alleles at a false discovery rate of 0.05. A cluster of highly shared sequence variants was judged likely to be a technical artifact of the sequencing pipeline. A further reported finding was that TCR beta sequences accurately predicted the HLA-A and HLA-B alleles for most subjects in the first cohort. Linkage disequilibrium might explain the correlated functional status among segregating V segments, but an unknown experimental factor could not be excluded. Most CMV-associated TCR beta chains appeared to be HLA-restricted in a later analysis, and the HLA associations seemed to be driven largely by CMV exposure. Over 15 rarely observed V segments, including chromosome 9 orphons, were excluded from the earlier analysis of some 590 of the donors because counts were too low. In a later genetic analysis, a missense DCLRE1C variant was associated with V-gene and J-gene trimming of TCR beta chains, and the association was replicated in an independent cohort. CMV serostatus was the only immune exposure information available for the cohort. Broadly in line with IMGT annotations, most TCR beta V segments showed up in productive rearrangements about 87% or about 30% of the time in an earlier analysis of around 550 of the donors. Only TCR beta chains were sequenced in this cohort, and the absence of alpha or paired-chain data limited detectable features. The study listed 150 to 200 TCR beta chains as associated with cytomegalovirus. According to the authors, the approach could potentially be generalized to other disease states and immunological phenotypes. Most TCR sequences were observed very rarely across donors, whereas some public TCRs were present in many individuals.

The cohort comprised more than 550 healthy bone marrow donors. At the time of sampling, all cohort members were nominally healthy, though unrecorded immune exposures were likely present. The donor tested CMV seropositive and was one of the 289 seropositive cohort members. A peripheral blood sample was provided by each donor, and peripheral blood mononuclear cells were used for TCR beta sequencing. The Qiagen DNeasy Blood Extraction Kit was used to extract genomic DNA from the blood cell samples. Library preparation employed the immunoSEQ multiplex PCR assay. A mixture of 60 forward primers for TCR Vbeta segments and 13 reverse primers for TCR Jbeta segments was used in the multiplex PCR. Amplification of the CDR3 region of rearranged TCR beta genes was performed with a multiplex PCR assay on genomic DNA. The Illumina HiSeq System was used to sequence the amplified TCR beta libraries as 87-base-pair reads. The paper's processing steps were these. A later analysis counted about 82 million unique TCR beta chains across the 640 or so repertoires, and approximately 11 million of these chains were shared by at least two donors. To remove PCR and sequencing errors, raw reads were error-corrected and collapsed into unique sequences using a nearest-neighbor algorithm that merged closely related sequences. To assign V, D and J gene segments, CDR3 sequences were aligned to IMGT reference sequences. Each retained sequence needed at least a six-nucleotide match to both a V gene segment and a J gene segment. Rearrangements were called productive when the CDR3 lacked stop codons and stayed in frame with V and J; all others were non-productive. Following IMGT convention, CDR3 was defined as the stretch from the second conserved V-encoded cysteine up to the conserved J-encoded phenylalanine. The earlier analysis of about 620 of the donors excluded sequences that lacked an unambiguous match to a single V gene segment. An earlier analysis of under 750 of the donors called V segments functional above 56.7% productive rearrangements and segregating when the between-donor standard deviation exceeded 5%. To diagnose cytomegalovirus status from the catalog of TCR beta chain sequences, a statistical classification framework was built. A later analysis assigned V and J genes by comparing TCR nucleotide sequences with IMGT/GENE-DB human TR gene sequences. A later analysis assigned CDR3 sequences and most-parsimonious VDJ recombination scenarios with the TCRdist pipeline. In a later analysis, each TCR beta chain was defined by its CDR3 amino acid sequence together with its V-gene family, and reads lacking a unique V-gene family were excluded. As a way to deal with suspected cross-contamination and a sequencing artifact, a later analysis dropped 450 to 600 nucleotide sequences that were highly shared and had low generation probability. In a later analysis, a clonal expansion index for each public chain was calculated from normalized within-repertoire ranks of inferred template counts. Generation probabilities in a later analysis came from a VDJ recombination model fitted to out-of-frame rearrangements, and those results were checked against IGoR. A later analysis scored TCR-TCR, TCR-HLA and TCR-CMV co-occurrence with hypergeometric tests, applying a repertoire-size bias correction to TCR pairs. To estimate false discovery rates, a later analysis permuted the HLA or CMV assignments 20 times. A later analysis grouped co-occurring TCRs with DBSCAN, adding TCRdist sequence similarity when clustering within HLA-allele-positive subsets. Co-occurrence clustering excluded repertoires with fewer than 30,000 or more than 120,000 public chains, plus five with anomalous nucleotide sharing. TCRdb provides this immuneACCESS table in a form limited to in-frame rearrangements. Some clones are lacking; in checked studies, under half of them reflect an unresolved V gene, and why the rest are absent is not known. V and J calls and clone size are those listed in that table; D and trimming were worked out from the DNA. This sample has around 150,000 clones in its table, and about 80% of those were observed once. Roughly 2% of the sample lies in the top ten.

The specimen sequenced was PBMCs. The origin of this receptor is a man aged 50 to 60 in good health and CMV-seropositive.

CDR3 loop: CASSLAYRADSPLHF. In nucleotide form, the sequence is TGCGCCAGCAGCTTGGCCTACAGGGCTGATTCACCCCTCCACTTT. The rearrangement combines TRBV5-1 with TRBJ1-6, and perhaps TRBD1 as D gene, on 6 matching bases. As encoded in the germline V gene, CDR1 is SGHRS while CDR2 is YFSETQ. V sheds 0 bases and J sheds 8 bases, leaving 12 bases between their ends. The CDR3 measures 15 amino acids from cysteine to phenylalanine. CDR3 DNA is the only sequence kept; it has 45 bases, read in frame from the first base. This CDR3, with the reference TRBV5-1 and TRBJ1-6 proteins standing in past its ends, gives the full variable domain KAGVTQTPRYLIKTRGQQVTLSCSPISGHRSVSWYQQTPGQGLQFLFEYFSETQRNKGNFPGRFSGRQFSNSRSEMNVSTLELGDSALYLCASSLAYRADSPLHFGNGTRLTVT.